This is a list of T cell receptor beta chains from one sample in a study of T cell responses to AZD1222 COVID-19 vaccine. Measured with immunoSEQ multiplex PCR; TCRdb has only the in-frame clones, and not every one. The table has around 150,000 clones, about 92% seen once; the top ten hold roughly 6%. The sequencing here drew on peripheral blood, taken 28 days after the second AZD1222 dose. Receptors originate from an adult who received the AZD1222 COVID-19 vaccine. CDR3s include the opening cysteine and the closing phenylalanine or tryptophan. D genes are given only for firm matches.

v_call,d_call,cdr3_aa
TRBV6-1,TRBD1,CASSEARGDSRSADGYTF
TRBV7-9,TRBD1,CASSRSRGNEQFF
TRBV5-1,TRBD2,CASSFVALADGTDTQYF
TRBV28,.,CASRSLDYGYTF
TRBV6-2/TRBV6-3,TRBD1,CASSYQSHPTGAYGYTF
TRBV4-3,.,CASSPALEGSAVIF
TRBV6-5,TRBD1,CASSPGQGSGKLFF
TRBV7-2,.,CASSSARYEQYF
TRBV28,.,CASSSLRGGRPLHF
TRBV27,.,CASSRLGGPYGYTF
TRBV5-1,TRBD1,CASSLGSGTGPLNEKLFF
TRBV7-2,TRBD1,CASSAPGTGYSNQPQHF
TRBV18,TRBD1,CASSLLTGDDNEQFF
TRBV9,.,CASSLRDINEKLFF
TRBV28,TRBD1,CASSRWLGTGIYNEQFF
TRBV7-8,TRBD2,CASSPYRLAGGPGGYEQYF
TRBV7-2,.,CASSAYSGNQPQHF
TRBV10-3,.,CAIKPTPVAF
TRBV28,TRBD1,CASRPPTGYEQYF
TRBV3-1/TRBV3-2,.,CASSQYLLSSGNTIYF
TRBV2,.,CASRVKVADKYNEQFF
TRBV15,TRBD2,CATSSRTSGGAQREQYF
TRBV9,.,CASSSRLGNEQFF
TRBV2,.,CASSEWEDLETQYF
TRBV7-2,.,CASSYRDASSTQYF
TRBV7-9,.,CASTDQGGVSDEQYF
TRBV5-1,.,CASSLDQGTDTQYF
TRBV5-1,.,CASTDGTRGQGEQFF
TRBV11-2,.,CASSSLGLAIIQEQFF
TRBV5-1,TRBD1,CASSLPGTGGGYGYTF
TRBV5-1,TRBD2,CASSLILAGAGGELFF
TRBV6-6,.,CASSYGGVRGYEQYF
TRBV30,.,CAWIGGQGNTEAFF
TRBV6-5,.,CASSPPGPNSPLHF
TRBV6-5,.,CASSYGGQFNSPLHF
TRBV2,TRBD1,CARGTGDEKLFF
TRBV6-5,.,CASSYGNQEGELFF
TRBV12-5,.,CASGLGTAQETQYF
TRBV28,.,CASSPSWNTEAFF
TRBV19,TRBD1,CASSDRGNSPLHF
TRBV11-3,.,CASSLGGAILTDTQYF
TRBV28,.,CASSLLRRTDNYGYTF
TRBV5-1,.,CASSYSYEQYF
TRBV3-1/TRBV3-2,.,CASSPTQGLYGYTF
TRBV28,.,CASSFLSGVNNQPQHF
TRBV9,TRBD2,CASSVGGAGGQYQETQYF
TRBV4-1,TRBD2,CASSKIDGRAKNIQYF
TRBV7-2,.,CASSLQWTEYNEQFF
TRBV6-5,.,CATRQATYEQYF
TRBV24-1,.,CATSAFPGDTQYF
TRBV2,.,CATRGAAQPQHF
TRBV7-2,.,CASSRTGYYNEQFF
TRBV3-1/TRBV3-2,.,CASSYRHRNTGELFF
TRBV6-5,.,CASRLGVPDTQYF
TRBV7-2,.,CASSLALVTPDEQFF
TRBV5-1,TRBD1,CASHRGSGGKETQYF
TRBV6-6,.,CASSLPEGPNGYTF
TRBV2,.,CASKRNRRFSGNTIYF
TRBV4-2,.,CASSQDISEYGYTF